The entry that follows covers one TCR beta chain sequence. CDR1 and CDR2 from the germline V gene are SGHDT and YYEEEE. The CDR3 length is 16 residues. Trimming shortened V by 4 bases and J by 4 bases, and 18 bases separated the two germline ends. This sample was included in a study of blood T cell repertoires in COVID-19. Looking at the study overall: Acute and convalescent COVID-19 samples came from the United States, Italy and Spain. T cells, B-cell-depleted T cells, or PBMCs provided the cDNA or gDNA that served as material.

Original data processing: Estimation of nucleated cell counts was performed using reference gene primer amplification. Assay: immunoSEQ multiplex PCR; the TCRdb copy retains only in-frame clones and omits some. The V and J calls and the clone size are those of that table, but D and trimming were determined from the DNA. There are some 400,000 clones in the sample; roughly 89% occur only once, and 6.5% lies in the top ten. This sequence was found in a man in his late teens or twenties with active or convalescent COVID-19. The sequenced sample was peripheral blood. The chain is built from TRBV5-6 and TRBJ1-5, with D possibly TRBD1 on 5 matching bases. Here the CDR3 reads CASSLALLGGNQPQHF. In DNA form, the CDR3 reads TGTGCCAGCAGCCTAGCTCTGCTCGGGGGGAATCAGCCCCAGCATTTT.